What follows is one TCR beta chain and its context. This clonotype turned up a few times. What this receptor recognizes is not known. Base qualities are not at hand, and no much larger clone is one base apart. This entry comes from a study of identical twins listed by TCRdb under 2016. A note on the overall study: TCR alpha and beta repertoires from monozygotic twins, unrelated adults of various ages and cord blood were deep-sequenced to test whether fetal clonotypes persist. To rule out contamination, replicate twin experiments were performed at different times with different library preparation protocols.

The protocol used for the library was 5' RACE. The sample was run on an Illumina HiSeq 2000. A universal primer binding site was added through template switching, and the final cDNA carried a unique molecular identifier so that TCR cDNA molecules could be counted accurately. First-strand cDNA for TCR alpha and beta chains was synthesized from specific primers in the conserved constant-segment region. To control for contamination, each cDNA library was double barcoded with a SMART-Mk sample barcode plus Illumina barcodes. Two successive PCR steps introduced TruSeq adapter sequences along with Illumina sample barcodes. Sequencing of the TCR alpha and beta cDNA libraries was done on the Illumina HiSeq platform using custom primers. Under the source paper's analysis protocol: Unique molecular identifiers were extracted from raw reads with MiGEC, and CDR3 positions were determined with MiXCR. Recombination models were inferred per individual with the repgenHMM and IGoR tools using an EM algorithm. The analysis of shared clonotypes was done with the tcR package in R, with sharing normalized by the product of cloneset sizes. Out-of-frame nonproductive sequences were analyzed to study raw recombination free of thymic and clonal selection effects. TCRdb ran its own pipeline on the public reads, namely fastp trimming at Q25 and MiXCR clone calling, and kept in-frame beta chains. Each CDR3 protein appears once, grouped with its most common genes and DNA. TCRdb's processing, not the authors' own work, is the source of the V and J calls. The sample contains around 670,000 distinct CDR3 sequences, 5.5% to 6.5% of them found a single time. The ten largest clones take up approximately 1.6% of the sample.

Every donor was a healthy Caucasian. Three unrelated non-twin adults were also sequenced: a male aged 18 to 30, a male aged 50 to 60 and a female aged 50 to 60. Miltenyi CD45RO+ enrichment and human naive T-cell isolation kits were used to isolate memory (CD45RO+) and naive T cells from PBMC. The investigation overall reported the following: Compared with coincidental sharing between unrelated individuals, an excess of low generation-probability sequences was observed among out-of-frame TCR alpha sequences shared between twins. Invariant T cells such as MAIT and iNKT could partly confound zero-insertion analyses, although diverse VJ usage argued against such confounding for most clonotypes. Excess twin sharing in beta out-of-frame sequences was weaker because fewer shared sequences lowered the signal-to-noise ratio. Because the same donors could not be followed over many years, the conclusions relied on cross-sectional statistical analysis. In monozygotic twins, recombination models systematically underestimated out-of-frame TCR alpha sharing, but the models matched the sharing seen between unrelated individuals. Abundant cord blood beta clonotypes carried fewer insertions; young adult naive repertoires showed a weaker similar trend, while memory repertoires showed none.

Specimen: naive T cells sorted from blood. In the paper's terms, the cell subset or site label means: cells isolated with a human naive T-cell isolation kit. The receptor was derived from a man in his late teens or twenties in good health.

The nucleotide sequence is given as TGTGCCAGCAGCCAGGACCTAGCGGATCACTACGAGCAGTACTTC. This gives the protein CASSQDLADHYEQYF. Recombination connected TRBV14 to TRBJ2-7, with 7 bases aligning to TRBD2. CDR1 and CDR2 were assigned from the germline V gene as SGHDN and FVKESK. At the junction V is shortened by 3 bases and J by 3 bases; bases outside the gene matches: 8. The CDR3 sequence holds 15 residues, the cysteine and phenylalanine included. Only the CDR3 part of the read is kept: 45 bases, read in frame from the first base.